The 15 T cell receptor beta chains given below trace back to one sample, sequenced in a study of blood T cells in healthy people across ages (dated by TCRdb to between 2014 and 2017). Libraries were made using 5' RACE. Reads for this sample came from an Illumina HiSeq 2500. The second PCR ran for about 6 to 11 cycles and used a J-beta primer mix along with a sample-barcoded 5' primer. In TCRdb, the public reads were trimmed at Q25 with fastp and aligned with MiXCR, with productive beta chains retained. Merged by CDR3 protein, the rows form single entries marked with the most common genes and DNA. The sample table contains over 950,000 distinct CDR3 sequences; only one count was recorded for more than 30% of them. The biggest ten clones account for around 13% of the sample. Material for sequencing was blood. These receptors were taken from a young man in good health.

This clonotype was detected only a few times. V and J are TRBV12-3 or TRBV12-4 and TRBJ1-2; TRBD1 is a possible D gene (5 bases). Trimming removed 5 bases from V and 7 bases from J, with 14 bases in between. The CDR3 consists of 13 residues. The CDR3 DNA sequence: TGTGCCAGCAGTGTAGGCAGGGCTAGTGGCTACACCTTC. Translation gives CASSVGRASGYTF.

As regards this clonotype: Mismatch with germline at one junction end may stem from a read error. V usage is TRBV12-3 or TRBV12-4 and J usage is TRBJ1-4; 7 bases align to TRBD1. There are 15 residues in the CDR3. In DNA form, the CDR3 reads TGTGCCAGCAGTCCCCGACAGGGTGGAAATGAAAACCTGTTTTTT. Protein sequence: CASSPRQGGNENLFF.

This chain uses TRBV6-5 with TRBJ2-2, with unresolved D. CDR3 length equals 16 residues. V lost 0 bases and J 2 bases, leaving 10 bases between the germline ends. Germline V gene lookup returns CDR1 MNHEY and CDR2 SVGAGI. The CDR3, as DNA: TGTGCCAGCAGTTACTCGAGACGGCTAAACACCGGGGAGCTGTTTTTT. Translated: CASSYSRRLNTGELFF.

The CDR3 sequence is CAISRGQGAENTDTQYF. The CDR3 DNA is TGTGCCATCAGTCGTGGGCAGGGGGCCGAGAACACAGATACGCAGTATTTT. The chain is built from TRBV10-3 and TRBJ2-3; the match to TRBD1 covers 8 bases. The length of the CDR3 is 17 residues. J gave up 2 bases and V 5 bases, and 12 bases lay outside the gene matches. Per the germline V gene, CDR1 is ENHRY and CDR2 is SYGVKD.

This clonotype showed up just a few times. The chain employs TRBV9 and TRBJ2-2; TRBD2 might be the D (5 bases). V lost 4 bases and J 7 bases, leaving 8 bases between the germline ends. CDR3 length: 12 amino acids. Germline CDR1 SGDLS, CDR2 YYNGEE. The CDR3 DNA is TGTGCCAGCAGCCTCCGGGGCGGGGAGCTGTTTTTT. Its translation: CASSLRGGELFF.

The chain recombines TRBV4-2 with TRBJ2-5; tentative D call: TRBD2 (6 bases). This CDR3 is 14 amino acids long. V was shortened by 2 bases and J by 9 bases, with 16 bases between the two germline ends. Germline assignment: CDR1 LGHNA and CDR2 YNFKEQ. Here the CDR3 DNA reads TGTGCCAGCAGCCAACGGGACTCCTTGGATTCCCAGTACTTC. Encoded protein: CASSQRDSLDSQYF.

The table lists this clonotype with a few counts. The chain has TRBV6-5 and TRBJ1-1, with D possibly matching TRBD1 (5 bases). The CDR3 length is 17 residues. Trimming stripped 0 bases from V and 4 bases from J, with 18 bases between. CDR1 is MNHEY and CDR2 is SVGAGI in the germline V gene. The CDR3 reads CASSYSVRGGYRTEAFF. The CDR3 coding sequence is TGTGCCAGCAGTTACTCGGTACGGGGGGGATATCGCACTGAAGCTTTCTTT.

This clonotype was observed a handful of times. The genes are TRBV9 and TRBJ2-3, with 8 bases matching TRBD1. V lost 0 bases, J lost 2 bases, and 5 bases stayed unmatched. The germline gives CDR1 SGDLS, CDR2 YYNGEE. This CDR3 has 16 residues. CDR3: CASSVAQGVSTDTQYF. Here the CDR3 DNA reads TGTGCCAGCAGCGTAGCACAGGGGGTTTCCACAGATACGCAGTATTTT. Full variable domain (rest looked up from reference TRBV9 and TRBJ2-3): DSGVTQTPKHLITATGQRVTLRCSPRSGDLSVYWYQQSLDQGLQFLIQYYNGEERAKGNILERFSAQQFPDLHSELNLSSLELGDSALYFCASSVAQGVSTDTQYFGPGTRLTVL.

The CDR3 is CASSLRGSGGVADTQYF. The CDR3 DNA is TGTGCCAGCAGTTTAAGGGGGAGCGGGGGGGTCGCAGATACGCAGTATTTT. V and J are TRBV12-3 or TRBV12-4 and TRBJ2-3, with 10 bases matching TRBD2. This CDR3 has 17 residues. The J segment lost 4 bases and the V segment lost 2 bases, leaving 9 bases of the junction unmatched.

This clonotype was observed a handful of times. CDR3 sequence: CASSLGSGFANEQFF. CDR3 coding DNA: TGTGCCAGCAGCTTAGGCAGCGGTTTTGCCAATGAGCAGTTCTTC. The chain combines TRBV5-6 with TRBJ2-1; tentatively, D is TRBD2 (5 bases). The CDR3 has 15 amino acids. V gave up 2 bases and J gave up 6 bases, with 15 bases separating them. Germline loops: CDR1 SGHDT, CDR2 YYEEEE.

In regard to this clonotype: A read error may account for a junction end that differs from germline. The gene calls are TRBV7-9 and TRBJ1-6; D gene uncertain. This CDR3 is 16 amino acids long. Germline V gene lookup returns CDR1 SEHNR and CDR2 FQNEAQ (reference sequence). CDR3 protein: CASSPSGSSYNSPLHF. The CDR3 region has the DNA TGCGCCAGCAGCCCCTCCGGTAGCTCCTATAATTCACCCCTCCACTTT. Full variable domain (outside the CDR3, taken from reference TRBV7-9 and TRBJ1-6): DTGVSQNPRHKITKRGQNVTFRCDPISEHNRLYWYRQTLGQGPEFLTYFQNEAQLEKSRLLSDRFSAERPKGSFSTLEIQRTEQGDSAMYLCASSPSGSSYNSPLHFGNGTRLTVT.

CDR3 protein: CASSRSGQGENQPQHF. The CDR3 nucleotides are TGTGCCAGCAGCCGGTCGGGACAGGGGGAGAATCAGCCCCAGCATTTT. The chain recombines TRBV4-2 with TRBJ1-5; TRBD1 aligns across 11 bases. The CDR3 covers 16 residues. The V gene end was trimmed by 4 bases and the J gene end by 4 bases; junction bases not matched to a gene: 6. Germline V gene sequence: CDR1 LGHNA, CDR2 YNFKEQ.

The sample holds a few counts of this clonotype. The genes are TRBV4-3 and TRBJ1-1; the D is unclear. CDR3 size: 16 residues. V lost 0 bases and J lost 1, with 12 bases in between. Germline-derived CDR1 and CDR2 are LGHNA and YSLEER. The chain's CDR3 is CASSQDLTAENTEAFF. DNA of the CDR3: TGCGCCAGCAGCCAAGATCTTACGGCGGAGAACACTGAAGCTTTCTTT.

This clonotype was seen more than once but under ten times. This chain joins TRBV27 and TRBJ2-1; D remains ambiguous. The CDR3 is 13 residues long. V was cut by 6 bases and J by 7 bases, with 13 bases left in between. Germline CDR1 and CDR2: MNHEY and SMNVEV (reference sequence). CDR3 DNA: TGTGCCAGCAGCCTGGACGAGAATAATGAGCAGTTCTTC. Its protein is CASSLDENNEQFF.

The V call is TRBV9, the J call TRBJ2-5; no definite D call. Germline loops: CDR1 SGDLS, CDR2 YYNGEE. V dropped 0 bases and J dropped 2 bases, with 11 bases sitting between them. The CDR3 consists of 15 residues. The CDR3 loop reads CASSVEPAAQETQYF. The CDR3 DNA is TGTGCCAGCAGCGTAGAGCCCGCGGCGCAAGAGACCCAGTACTTC.